One sample yielded the 31 T cell receptor beta chains listed below, sequenced in a study of blood T cells in healthy people across ages. A J-beta primer mix and a sample-barcoded 5' primer were used in a second PCR of roughly 7 to 12 cycles. In TCRdb, the 5' RACE reads were re-called with MiXCR into one record per CDR3 protein. The sample records some 1.6 million distinct CDR3 sequences, roughly 30% being singletons. Sequenced material: blood. Receptors originate from a woman aged 30 to 39 in good health.

This clonotype was seen more than once but under ten times. This sequence joins TRBV7-9 and TRBJ1-1, with D possibly TRBD1 on 5 matching bases. CDR1 and CDR2 from the germline V gene are SEHNR and FQNEAQ (reference sequence). V dropped 0 bases and J dropped 0 bases, with 11 bases sitting between them. This CDR3 is built from 16 residues. The CDR3 region has the DNA TGTGCCAGCAGCTTAGCGGAGGGACCCATGAACACTGAAGCTTTCTTT. Translating it yields CASSLAEGPMNTEAFF. Full variable domain (remainder filled in from reference TRBV7-9 and TRBJ1-1): DTGVSQNPRHKITKRGQNVTFRCDPISEHNRLYWYRQTLGQGPEFLTYFQNEAQLEKSRLLSDRFSAERPKGSFSTLEIQRTEQGDSAMYLCASSLAEGPMNTEAFFGQGTRLTVV.

This clonotype was observed a few times. The chain couples TRBV5-1 to TRBJ2-5; D is possibly TRBD2 (7 bases). Germline V CDR1 and CDR2: SGHRS, YFSETQ. The V end lost 4 bases, the J end lost 5 bases, and 24 bases lay between the germline ends. This CDR3 is 17 amino acids long. Here the CDR3 DNA reads TGCGCCAGCAGCCGGAGTGGGTACGCGGGGGCGGTGGAGACCCAGTACTTC. Translating it yields CASSRSGYAGAVETQYF.

This clonotype was picked up a small number of times. The J gene is TRBJ2-7, the V gene TRBV7-9; 12 positions match TRBD2. V shed 1 base and J 3 bases; nucleotides not matched to a gene: 4. Germline V gene sequence: CDR1 SEHNR, CDR2 FQNEAQ (reference sequence). The CDR3 is 16 residues long. CDR3 bases: TGTGCCAGCAGCTTAGGACTAGCGGGAGACCTCTACGAGCAGTACTTC. Translated, it gives CASSLGLAGDLYEQYF.

The rearrangement joins TRBV20-1 to TRBJ1-1; no definite D call. CDR1 is DFQATT, CDR2 SNEGSKA, per germline (reference sequence). Trimming cost V 6 bases and J 3 bases, with 8 bases left between them. The CDR3 covers 11 residues. The CDR3 DNA reads as TGCAGTGCAGCCGTCGACACTGAAGCTTTCTTT. Translation: CSAAVDTEAFF.

J is TRBJ2-5 and V is TRBV5-4; D possibly corresponds to TRBD1 (7 bases). V was trimmed by 10 bases and J by 3 bases, leaving 16 bases between them. Germline CDR1 and CDR2: SGHNT and YYREEE (reference sequence). The CDR3 loop spans 13 amino acids. The CDR3 here is CAFGGGEKETQYF. The CDR3, as DNA: TGTGCCTTCGGAGGGGGCGAAAAAGAGACCCAGTACTTC.

This clonotype was seen a few times. The rearrangement uses TRBV6-1 and TRBJ2-5; D gene ambiguous. This CDR3 is 15 amino acids long. Trimming took off 7 bases at V and 2 bases at J, with 17 bases between the two ends. Germline V gives CDR1 MNHNS, CDR2 SASEGT. Here the CDR3 reads CASTPRRVGQETQYF. The CDR3 bases are TGTGCCAGCACTCCTCGCCGGGTAGGGCAAGAGACCCAGTACTTC.

The CDR3, as DNA: TGTGCCAGCCGGATTCATTTTGGCGAAACAAAGGGGGAGACCCAGTACTTC. As protein: CASRIHFGETKGETQYF. The V call is TRBV28, the J call TRBJ2-5; tentative D call: TRBD1 (5 bases). This CDR3 comprises 17 residues. With 8 bases removed from V and 5 bases from J, the gap between germline ends came to 27 bases. Looked up from germline, CDR1 is MDHEN and CDR2 is SYDVKM.

Many counts were recorded for this clonotype. The chain carries TRBV20-1 and TRBJ2-7; D remains ambiguous. The CDR3 is 13 amino acids. Trimming cost V 1 base and J 0 bases, with 7 bases left between them. Germline lookup yields CDR1 DFQATT and CDR2 SNEGSKA (reference sequence). The CDR3 DNA follows: TGCAGTGCTAGAGCTAGGGCCTCCTACGAGCAGTACTTC. Translating gives CSARARASYEQYF.

This rearrangement joins TRBV5-1 to TRBJ2-1; D is uncertain. The V end lost 0 bases, the J end lost 10 bases, and 5 bases lay between the germline ends. The CDR3 extends over 11 amino acids. Germline loops: CDR1 SGHRS, CDR2 YFSETQ. The CDR3 loop reads CASSLAAEQFF. The CDR3, as DNA: TGCGCCAGCAGCTTGGCGGCGGAGCAGTTCTTC.

The V call is TRBV10-3, the J call TRBJ2-2, with TRBD1 matching over 8 bases. CDR3 length: 16 amino acids. The J segment lost 6 bases and the V segment lost 3 bases, leaving 9 bases of the junction unmatched. In germline, CDR1 is ENHRY, CDR2 SYGVKD. CDR3 region: CAISDSDGQGSGELFF. CDR3 coding DNA: TGTGCCATCAGTGACTCTGATGGACAGGGTTCCGGGGAGCTGTTTTTT.

The chain links TRBV5-6 to TRBJ1-2; a weak D match, TRBD1 (5 bases). The CDR3 is 13 amino acids. The V gene's germline CDR1 is SGHDT and CDR2 YYEEEE. Between the trimmed V and J ends, which lost 4 bases and 5 bases, there was a span of 12 bases. The CDR3 DNA sequence: TGTGCCAGCAGCCCGGTACAGGAATATGGCTACACCTTC. It codes for CASSPVQEYGYTF.

The rearrangement links TRBV6-6 to TRBJ2-3; 8 bases are shared with TRBD1. CDR1 and CDR2 from the germline V gene are MNHNY and SVGAGI (reference sequence). This CDR3 spans 15 amino acids. J lost 1 base, V lost 5 bases, and 5 bases had no gene match. The CDR3 protein is CASSHPGQGTDTQYF. The CDR3 DNA reads TGTGCCAGCAGTCACCCGGGACAGGGCACAGATACGCAGTATTTT.

This clonotype was found a few times. V and J are TRBV20-1 and TRBJ1-5; D not resolved. Germline V CDR1 and CDR2: DFQATT, SNEGSKA (reference sequence). Trimming removed 6 bases from V and 0 bases from J, with 12 bases in between. The CDR3 runs to 14 residues. As DNA, the CDR3 is TGCAGTGCCGCCGGGAGCCTTAGCAATCAGCCCCAGCATTTT. Residues: CSAAGSLSNQPQHF.

The chain carries TRBV4-2 and TRBJ1-4; D is possibly TRBD1 (5 bases). V was shortened by 0 bases and J by 8 bases, with 16 bases between the two germline ends. Germline V gene sequence: CDR1 LGHNA, CDR2 YNFKEQ. The CDR3 spans 16 residues. The CDR3 region has the DNA TGTGCCAGCAGCCAAGAACCGACAGTGCCCGAGGAAAAACTGTTTTTT. It is translated as CASSQEPTVPEEKLFF.

This clonotype was detected a few times. The gene calls are TRBV4-1 and TRBJ2-7, with TRBD2 identical over 11 bases. Germline loops: CDR1 MGHRA, CDR2 YSYEKL. With V trimmed by 4 bases and J by 0 bases, 11 bases remained unmatched. This CDR3 contains 18 residues. The CDR3 here is CASSPMLAGGLFSYEQYF. CDR3 DNA: TGCGCCAGCAGCCCCATGCTAGCGGGGGGCCTTTTCTCCTACGAGCAGTACTTC.

This chain connects TRBV6-1 to TRBJ2-1; 7 bases map to TRBD1. Trimming at V came to 2 bases and at J to 4 bases, leaving 2 bases not matched to a gene. Germline V lookup: CDR1 MNHNS, CDR2 SASEGT. This CDR3 has 14 amino acids. CDR3 DNA: TGTGCCAGCAGTGAACTGGGACAGTACAATGAGCAGTTCTTC. It is translated as CASSELGQYNEQFF.

There are a few counts of this clonotype. The J gene is TRBJ2-3, the V gene TRBV7-8; TRBD2 aligns across 8 bases. Per the germline V gene, CDR1 is SGHVS and CDR2 is FQNEAQ. The length of the CDR3 is 16 residues. V lost 1 base to trimming and J lost 3 bases; unmatched junction nucleotides: 6. The CDR3 sequence is CASSLVSGSWTDTQYF. The CDR3 region has the DNA TGTGCCAGCAGCTTAGTGAGCGGGAGTTGGACAGATACGCAGTATTTT.

J is TRBJ2-5 and V is TRBV9, with D unclear. The J call is uncertain, as TRBJ2-7 better fits the DNA end. CDR3 length equals 13 residues. Germline V CDR1 and CDR2: SGDLS, YYNGEE. This CDR3 is CASSGDESYEQYF. The CDR3 bases are TGTGCCAGCAGCGGCGACGAGTCCTACGAGCAGTACTTC.

The CDR3: CATSRGLGVETQYF. Here the CDR3 DNA reads TGTGCCACCAGCAGGGGATTAGGGGTAGAGACCCAGTACTTC. This chain links TRBV15 with TRBJ2-5, with TRBD1 as a possible D gene (5 bases). The length of the CDR3 is 14 residues. Germline CDR1 is LNHNV and CDR2 is YYDKDF (reference sequence). The germline V and J ends were trimmed by 3 bases and 4 bases, with 12 bases remaining between them.

V gene TRBV6-1 combines with J gene TRBJ2-3, with D perhaps TRBD2 (5 bases). CDR1 and CDR2 from the germline V gene are MNHNS and SASEGT. This CDR3 is built from 16 residues. The V gene lost 3 bases and the J gene lost 4 bases, with 17 bases spanning the gap. This CDR3 reads CASSDATGFGADTQYF. The CDR3 bases are TGTGCCAGCAGTGATGCGACGGGATTTGGGGCAGATACGCAGTATTTT.

This clonotype was found a few times. The chain couples TRBV3-1 to TRBJ1-2, with TRBD1 matching over 8 bases. Germline assignment: CDR1 LGHDT and CDR2 YNNKEL (reference sequence). The CDR3 sequence is 18 residues long. Trimming at V came to 4 bases and at J to 0 bases, leaving 13 bases not matched to a gene. As DNA, the CDR3 is TGTGCCAGCAGCCCCCAACGGGACAGGCACACCTCTAACTATGGCTACACCTTC. Its protein is CASSPQRDRHTSNYGYTF.

The J gene is TRBJ2-1, the V gene TRBV24-1; D may correspond to TRBD1 or TRBD2 (5 bases each). The ends were cut back, 1 base at V and 9 bases at J, with 9 bases in the middle. Germline V CDR1 and CDR2: KGHDR, SFDVKD. This CDR3 comprises 13 residues. CDR3 DNA sequence: TGTGCCACCAGTGATTTTTCAGGGAGTGAGCAGTTCTTC. Encoded protein: CATSDFSGSEQFF.

This rearrangement joins TRBV20-1 to TRBJ2-1, with 16 nucleotides matching TRBD2. The CDR3 runs 17 residues. The V segment lost 6 bases and the J segment 3 bases; nucleotides outside the gene matches: 8. Germline V gives CDR1 DFQATT, CDR2 SNEGSKA (reference sequence). The CDR3 DNA follows: TGCAGTGCACCCACCGGGACTAGCGGGAGGGGCTACAATGAGCAGTTCTTC. Amino acids: CSAPTGTSGRGYNEQFF.

In its sample, this clonotype was seen a few times. V is TRBV20-1 and J is TRBJ2-3, with no clear D. V dropped 4 bases and J dropped 0 bases, with 8 bases sitting between them. CDR3 length equals 13 residues. Germline CDR1 DFQATT, CDR2 SNEGSKA (reference sequence). The CDR3 DNA sequence: TGCAGTGCTATCGGGCCGAGCACAGATACGCAGTATTTT. This codes for CSAIGPSTDTQYF.

J is TRBJ2-5 and V is TRBV9; D may be TRBD2 (6 bases). Germline V gene lookup returns CDR1 SGDLS and CDR2 YYNGEE. This CDR3 region has 14 residues. V was shortened by 3 bases and J by 2 bases, with 11 bases between the two germline ends. The CDR3 nucleotides read TGTGCCAGCAGCGCCAACGGGGGACAAGAGACCCAGTACTTC. Its translation: CASSANGGQETQYF.

This clonotype showed up many times. This chain uses TRBV20-1 with TRBJ2-5; D unresolved. Deletions cut 0 bases from V and 0 bases from J, with 5 bases between. The length of the CDR3 is 13 residues. CDR1 is DFQATT, CDR2 SNEGSKA, per germline (reference sequence). In DNA form, the CDR3 reads TGCAGTGCTAGAGATTGGAACCAAGAGACCCAGTACTTC. Protein product: CSARDWNQETQYF.

For the CDR3, the DNA is TGCAGTGTGAAGGCCGAGGTCACCCAGTACTTC. Encoded protein: CSVKAEVTQYF. The genes are TRBV20-1 and TRBJ2-5; no definite D call. The CDR3 spans 11 residues. Germline V gene sequence: CDR1 DFQATT, CDR2 SNEGSKA (reference sequence). V was trimmed by 7 bases and J by 8 bases, leaving 14 bases between them.

The chain has TRBV2 and TRBJ2-1, with 12 positions matching TRBD2. The CDR3 spans 16 residues. V dropped 2 bases and J dropped 8; count of bases not matched to a gene: 7. CDR1 and CDR2 (germline): SNHLY, FYNNEI. The chain's CDR3 is CASSEPPSGREYEQFF. The CDR3 bases are TGTGCCAGCAGTGAACCGCCTAGCGGGAGGGAGTATGAGCAGTTCTTC.

The rearrangement links TRBV20-1 to TRBJ2-5; D gene uncertain. This CDR3 is 10 amino acids long. Trimming took off 8 bases at V and 5 bases at J, with 9 bases between the two ends. Germline loops: CDR1 DFQATT, CDR2 SNEGSKA (reference sequence). The CDR3 loop reads CSSVAETQYF. The CDR3 DNA is TGCAGTAGCGTAGCCGAGACCCAGTACTTC.

This CDR3 reads CSAKFVDEQFF. CDR3 nucleotides: TGCAGTGCCAAATTTGTGGATGAGCAGTTCTTC. The chain uses TRBV20-1 and TRBJ2-1, with D unclear. This CDR3 contains 11 residues. V lost 6 bases, J lost 8 bases, and 11 bases lay in between. Germline CDR1 and CDR2: DFQATT and SNEGSKA (reference sequence).

J is TRBJ2-7 and V is TRBV3-1; D remains unclear. Germline values: CDR1 LGHDT, CDR2 YNNKEL (reference sequence). V lost 4 bases, J lost 5 bases, and 18 bases lay in between. The CDR3 sequence is 15 residues long. DNA for the CDR3: TGTGCCAGCAGCCCCACTGAGGCGCGTACCCACGAGCAGTACTTC. This codes for CASSPTEARTHEQYF.